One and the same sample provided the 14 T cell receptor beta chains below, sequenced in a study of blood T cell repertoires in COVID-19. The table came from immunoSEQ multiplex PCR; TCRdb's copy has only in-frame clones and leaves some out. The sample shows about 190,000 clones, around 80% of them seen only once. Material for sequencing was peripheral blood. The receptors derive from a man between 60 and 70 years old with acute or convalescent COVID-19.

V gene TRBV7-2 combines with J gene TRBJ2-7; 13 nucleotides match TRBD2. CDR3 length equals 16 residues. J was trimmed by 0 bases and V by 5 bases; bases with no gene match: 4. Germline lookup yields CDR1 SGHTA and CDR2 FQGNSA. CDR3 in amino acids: CASSLTSGRASYEQYF. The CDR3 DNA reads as TGTGCCAGCAGCCTTACTAGCGGGAGGGCCTCCTACGAGCAGTACTTC.

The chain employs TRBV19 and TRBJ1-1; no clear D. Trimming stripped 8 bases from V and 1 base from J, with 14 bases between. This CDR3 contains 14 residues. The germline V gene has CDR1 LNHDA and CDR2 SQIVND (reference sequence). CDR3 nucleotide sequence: TGTGCCAGTTCTTTTAGGGCGGGGAACACTGAAGCTTTCTTT. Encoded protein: CASSFRAGNTEAFF. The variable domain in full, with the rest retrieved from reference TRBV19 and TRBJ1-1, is DGGITQSPKYLFRKEGQNVTLSCEQNLNHDAMYWYRQDPGQGLRLIYYSQIVNDFQKGDIAEGYSVSREKKESFPLTVTSAQKNPTAFYLCASSFRAGNTEAFFGQGTRLTVV.

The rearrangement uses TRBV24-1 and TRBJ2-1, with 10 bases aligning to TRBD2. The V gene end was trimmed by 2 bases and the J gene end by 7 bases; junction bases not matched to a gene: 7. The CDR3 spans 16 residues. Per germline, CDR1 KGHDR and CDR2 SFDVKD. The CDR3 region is CATSDSPSGRVNEQFF. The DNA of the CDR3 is TGTGCCACCAGTGATTCCCCTAGCGGGAGAGTGAATGAGCAGTTCTTC.

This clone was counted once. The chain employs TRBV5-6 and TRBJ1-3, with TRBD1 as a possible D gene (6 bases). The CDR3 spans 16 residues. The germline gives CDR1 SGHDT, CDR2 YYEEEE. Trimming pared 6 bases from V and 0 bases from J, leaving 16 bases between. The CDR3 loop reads CASTRSGASSGNTIYF. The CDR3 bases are TGTGCCAGCACCCGATCAGGGGCGAGCTCTGGAAACACCATATATTTT.

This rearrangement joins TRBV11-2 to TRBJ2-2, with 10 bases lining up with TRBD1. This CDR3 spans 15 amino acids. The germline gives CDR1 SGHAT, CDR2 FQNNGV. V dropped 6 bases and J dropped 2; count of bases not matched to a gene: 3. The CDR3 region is CASRTGGANTGELFF. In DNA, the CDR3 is TGTGCCAGCAGGACAGGGGGCGCAAACACCGGGGAGCTGTTTTTT.

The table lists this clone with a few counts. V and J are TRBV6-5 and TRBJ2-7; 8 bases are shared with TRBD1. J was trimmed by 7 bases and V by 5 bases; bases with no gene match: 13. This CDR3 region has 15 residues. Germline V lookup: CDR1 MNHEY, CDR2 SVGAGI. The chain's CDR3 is CASSPDGRTGREQYF. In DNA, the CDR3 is TGTGCCAGCAGTCCTGACGGCCGGACAGGGCGGGAGCAGTACTTC.

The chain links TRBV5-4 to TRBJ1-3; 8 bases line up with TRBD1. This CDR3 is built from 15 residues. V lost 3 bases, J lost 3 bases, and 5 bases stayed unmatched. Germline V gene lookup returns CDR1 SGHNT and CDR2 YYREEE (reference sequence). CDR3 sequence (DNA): TGTGCCAGCAGCTCTCAGGGGGCGATTGGAAACACCATATATTTT. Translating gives CASSSQGAIGNTIYF.

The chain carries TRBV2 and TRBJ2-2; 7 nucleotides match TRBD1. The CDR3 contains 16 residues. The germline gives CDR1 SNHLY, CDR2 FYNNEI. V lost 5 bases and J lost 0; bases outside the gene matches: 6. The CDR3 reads CASSLQGPTNTGELFF. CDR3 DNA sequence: TGTGCCAGCAGTCTACAGGGGCCGACGAACACCGGGGAGCTGTTTTTT.

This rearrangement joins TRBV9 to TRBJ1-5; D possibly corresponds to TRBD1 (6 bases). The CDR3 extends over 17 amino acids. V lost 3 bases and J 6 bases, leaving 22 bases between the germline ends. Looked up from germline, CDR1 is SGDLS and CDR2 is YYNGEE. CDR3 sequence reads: CASSEGGGGSAGQPQHF. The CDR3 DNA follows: TGTGCCAGCAGCGAGGGAGGGGGGGGTTCCGCAGGTCAGCCCCAGCATTTT.

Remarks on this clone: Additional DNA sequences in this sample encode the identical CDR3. CDR3 loop: CASTSVYEQYF. In DNA form, the CDR3 reads TGTGCCAGCACCAGCGTGTACGAGCAGTACTTC. This sequence joins TRBV6-5 and TRBJ2-7; D is unresolved. The CDR3 loop spans 11 amino acids. Looked up from germline, CDR1 is MNHEY and CDR2 is SVGAGI. V was trimmed by 7 bases and J by 4 bases, leaving 8 bases between them.

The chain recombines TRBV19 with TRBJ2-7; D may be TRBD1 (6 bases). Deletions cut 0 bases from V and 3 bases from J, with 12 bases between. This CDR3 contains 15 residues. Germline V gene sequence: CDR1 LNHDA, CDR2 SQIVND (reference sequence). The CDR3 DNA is TGTGCCAGTAGTATAGAATGGGGACACAGCTACGAGCAGTACTTC. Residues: CASSIEWGHSYEQYF. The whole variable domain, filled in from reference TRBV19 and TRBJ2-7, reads DGGITQSPKYLFRKEGQNVTLSCEQNLNHDAMYWYRQDPGQGLRLIYYSQIVNDFQKGDIAEGYSVSREKKESFPLTVTSAQKNPTAFYLCASSIEWGHSYEQYFGPGTRLTVT.

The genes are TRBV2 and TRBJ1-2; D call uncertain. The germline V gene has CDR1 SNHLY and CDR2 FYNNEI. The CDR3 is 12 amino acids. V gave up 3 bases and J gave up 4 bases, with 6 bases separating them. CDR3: CASSELVYGYTF. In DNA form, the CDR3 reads TGTGCCAGCAGTGAGTTAGTCTATGGCTACACCTTC. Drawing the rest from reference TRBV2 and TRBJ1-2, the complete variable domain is EPEVTQTPSHQVTQMGQEVILRCVPISNHLYFYWYRQILGQKVEFLVSFYNNEISEKSEIFDDQFSVERPDGSNFTLKIRSTKLEDSAMYFCASSELVYGYTFGSGTRLTVV.

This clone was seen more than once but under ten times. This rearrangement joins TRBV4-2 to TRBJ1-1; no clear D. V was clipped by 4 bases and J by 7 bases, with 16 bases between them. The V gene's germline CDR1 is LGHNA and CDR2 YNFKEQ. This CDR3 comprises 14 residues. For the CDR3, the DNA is TGTGCCAGCAGCCTAGGAACGAACCGGGTTGAAGCTTTCTTT. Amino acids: CASSLGTNRVEAFF.

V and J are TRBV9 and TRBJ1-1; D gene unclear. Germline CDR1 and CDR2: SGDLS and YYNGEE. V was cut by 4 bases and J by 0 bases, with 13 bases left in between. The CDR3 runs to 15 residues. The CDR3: CASSPLGGVNTEAFF. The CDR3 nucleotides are TGTGCCAGCAGCCCCCTTGGCGGAGTGAACACTGAAGCTTTCTTT.